The next 14 T cell receptor beta chains were all read from a single sample in a study of T cells after yellow fever vaccination. TCRdb called the 5' RACE reads again in MiXCR, with one record for every CDR3 protein. The sample includes around 550,000 distinct CDR3 sequences, about 19% seen only once; the top ten take roughly an eighth. This sample comprised PBMCs, obtained 15 days after the yellow fever booster vaccination. The receptors were gathered from a man between 25 and 39 years old who received the YFV17D yellow fever vaccine.

This clonotype was found a few times. The chain employs TRBV30 and TRBJ2-5, with TRBD1 matching over 9 bases. J was trimmed by 6 bases and V by 2 bases; bases with no gene match: 10. Germline V CDR1 and CDR2: GTSNPN, SVGIG (reference sequence). There are 15 residues in the CDR3. CDR3 amino acids: CAWSPAGTGKQTQYF. The CDR3 DNA is TGTGCCTGGAGTCCCGCCGGGACAGGGAAACAGACCCAGTACTTC.

The rearrangement uses TRBV4-2 and TRBJ2-3; possibly TRBD2 for D (6 bases). The CDR3 contains 13 residues. V lost 9 bases, J lost 1 base, and 11 bases lay in between. CDR1 and CDR2 (germline): LGHNA, YNFKEQ. The CDR3 reads CARGPGGTDTQYF. In DNA form, the CDR3 reads TGTGCCAGGGGCCCGGGGGGCACAGATACGCAGTATTTT.

The V gene is TRBV6-5, the J gene TRBJ2-1; 9 positions agree with TRBD1. Losses at the gene ends were 4 bases for V and 3 bases for J; bases not matched to a gene: 7. CDR3 size: 16 residues. Germline V gene data show CDR1 as MNHEY and CDR2 as SVGAGI. The CDR3 reads CASSSRTGVVYNEQFF. CDR3 sequence (DNA): TGTGCCAGCAGTTCCAGGACAGGGGTCGTCTACAATGAGCAGTTCTTC.

CDR3 sequence: CASSFRTSGRRETQYF. The CDR3 nucleotides read TGTGCCAGCAGTTTCCGGACTAGCGGGAGAAGAGAGACCCAGTACTTC. The chain recombines TRBV12-3 or TRBV12-4 with TRBJ2-5, with 13 bases matching TRBD2. This CDR3 contains 16 residues. V dropped 3 bases and J dropped 4; count of bases not matched to a gene: 5.

This clonotype has a handful of counts. This chain connects TRBV9 to TRBJ2-7; D is possibly TRBD1 (6 bases). V shed 0 bases and J shed 5 bases, with 9 bases lying between them. Looked up from germline, CDR1 is SGDLS and CDR2 is YYNGEE. CDR3 length equals 13 residues. The CDR3 DNA is TGTGCCAGCAGCGTAGAGGGGGTGGACGAGCAGTACTTC. It specifies CASSVEGVDEQYF.

The genes are TRBV12-3 or TRBV12-4 and TRBJ2-1, with D tentatively TRBD1 or TRBD2 (5 bases each). The CDR3 sequence is 14 residues long. V was shortened by 7 bases and J by 9 bases, with 19 bases between the two germline ends. The CDR3 DNA reads TGTGCCAGCACCATCAACCCCCGGGACGTTGAGCAGTTCTTC. Translated: CASTINPRDVEQFF.

J is TRBJ2-5 and V is TRBV15, with 9 bases aligning to TRBD2. The CDR3 sequence is 16 residues long. Germline V lookup: CDR1 LNHNV, CDR2 YYDKDF (reference sequence). V lost 0 bases, J lost 5 bases, and 7 bases stayed unmatched. CDR3 loop: CATSRDPAGGLETQYF. Written as DNA, the CDR3 is TGTGCCACCAGCAGAGATCCAGCGGGAGGTCTGGAGACCCAGTACTTC.

This clonotype appeared a few times. The chain employs TRBV15 and TRBJ2-7; 12 nucleotides align to TRBD2. Trimming removed 5 bases from V and 2 bases from J; junction bases left unmatched: 7. The germline CDR1 and CDR2 sequences are LNHNV and YYDKDF (reference sequence). The CDR3 covers 16 residues. CDR3 nucleotide sequence: TGTGCCACCAGCGAGGGACTAGCGGGCCTACCCTACGAGCAGTACTTC. This codes for CATSEGLAGLPYEQYF.

In its sample, this clonotype was seen a few times. The chain carries TRBV29-1 and TRBJ2-7; no reliable D call. The CDR3 is made up of 13 amino acids. Germline values: CDR1 SQVTM, CDR2 ANQGSEA. V shed 4 bases and J shed 1 base, with 11 bases lying between them. The CDR3: CSVAPARSYEQYF. The CDR3 DNA reads TGCAGCGTTGCACCCGCAAGGTCCTACGAGCAGTACTTC.

This clonotype was observed a handful of times. V and J are TRBV7-9 and TRBJ2-7; tentative D call: TRBD1 (6 bases). The germline V gene has CDR1 SEHNR and CDR2 FQNEAQ (reference sequence). The ends were cut back, 5 bases at V and 2 bases at J, with 16 bases in the middle. This CDR3 spans 15 amino acids. Here the CDR3 reads CASSVLDRNPYEQYF. DNA of the CDR3: TGTGCCAGCAGCGTCCTCGACAGGAACCCCTACGAGCAGTACTTC.

This clonotype was recorded a few times. The chain has TRBV12-3 or TRBV12-4 and TRBJ2-1; 8 bases are shared with TRBD2. J lost 4 bases, V lost 5 bases, and 10 bases had no gene match. The length of the CDR3 is 16 residues. CDR3 nucleotides: TGTGCCAGCAGTCCCGGGGGGGGAGCGGCGTACAATGAGCAGTTCTTC. It translates to CASSPGGGAAYNEQFF.

This clonotype was detected ten times or more. The chain employs TRBV5-5 and TRBJ2-7; 9 nucleotides agree with TRBD1. The germline gives CDR1 SGHKS, CDR2 YYEKEE (reference sequence). V was clipped by 4 bases and J by 6 bases; unmatched bases: 11. This CDR3 is built from 15 residues. The CDR3 DNA is TGTGCCAGCAGCCCGACGCCGGGACAGGGTACCGAGCAGTACTTC. The encoded protein is CASSPTPGQGTEQYF.

This clonotype was observed a few times. This sequence joins TRBV11-2 and TRBJ1-1; D not certain. Germline V gene data show CDR1 as SGHAT and CDR2 as FQNNGV. The CDR3 totals 13 residues. Trimming pared 7 bases from V and 5 bases from J, leaving 14 bases between. For the CDR3, the DNA is TGTGCCAGCACCTGGGGTGTACGGACTGAAGCTTTCTTT. Amino acid sequence: CASTWGVRTEAFF.

The table lists this clonotype with a few counts. The chain has TRBV29-1 and TRBJ2-6, with TRBD2 matching 14 bases. Germline loops: CDR1 SQVTM, CDR2 ANQGSEA. The V segment lost 6 bases and the J segment 4 bases; nucleotides outside the gene matches: 8. This CDR3 region has 17 residues. DNA of the CDR3: TGCAGCGTCACCGGGACTAGCGGGAGAGGCGGGGCCAACGTCCTGACTTTC. Translating it yields CSVTGTSGRGGANVLTF. The entire variable domain, with the rest obtained from reference TRBV29-1 and TRBJ2-6, is as follows: SAVISQKPSRDICQRGTSLTIQCQVDSQVTMMFWYRQQPGQSLTLIATANQGSEATYESGFVIDKFPISRPNLTFSTLTVSNMSPEDSSIYLCSVTGTSGRGGANVLTFGAGSRLTVL.